This T cell receptor beta chain came from a study of control samples from healthy donors and cancer patients. Between the trimmed V and J ends, which lost 3 bases and 1 base, there was a span of 11 bases. The CDR3 is 14 amino acids. CDR1 SGHRS and CDR2 YFSETQ come from the germline V gene. Data came from immunoSEQ multiplex PCR; TCRdb stores just in-frame clones and leaves some out. The table lists 70,000 to 85,000 clones, about nine tenths of them singletons. The chain recombines TRBV5-1 with TRBJ2-7; D gene unclear. Sequencing was carried out using blood. The receptor was isolated from a man in his fifties in good health. The DNA of the CDR3 is TGCGCCAGCAGCTCGGACGCCTCATCCTACGAGCAGTACTTC. As protein: CASSSDASSYEQYF.